These 23 T cell receptor beta chains were sequenced from one sample in a study of PD-L1 blockade in urothelial cancer. The protocol was immunoSEQ multiplex PCR, while the TCRdb copy is restricted to in-frame clones and leaves out a portion. The sample shows tens of thousands of clones, roughly 90% of them seen only once. Sequencing was performed on PBMCs, taken around atezolizumab (anti-PD-L1) treatment. All receptors derive from an older woman with urothelial cancer.

This clone appeared once. The chain uses TRBV19 and TRBJ1-1; D gene uncertain. Trimming pared 3 bases from V and 1 base from J, leaving 12 bases between. Germline V lookup: CDR1 LNHDA, CDR2 SQIVND (reference sequence). The CDR3 runs 15 residues. The CDR3 coding sequence is TGTGCCAGTAGTATTATGCCCCTAGGGAACACTGAAGCTTTCTTT. It specifies CASSIMPLGNTEAFF.

The sample holds one count of this clone. This chain links TRBV5-4 with TRBJ2-5; 7 nucleotides line up with TRBD2. The CDR3 length is 15 residues. Germline assignment: CDR1 SGHNT and CDR2 YYREEE (reference sequence). Trimming removed 0 bases from V and 5 bases from J; junction bases left unmatched: 7. For the CDR3, the DNA is TGTGCCAGCAGCTTGGCCGGGGAGGGGAGGGAGACCCAGTACTTC. It yields the protein CASSLAGEGRETQYF.

This chain uses TRBV7-6 with TRBJ1-2; 11 positions match TRBD1. Germline V gene lookup returns CDR1 SGHVS and CDR2 FNYEAQ. The CDR3 contains 15 residues. V shed 2 bases, J shed 4 bases, and the junction held 3 bases outside the gene matches. CDR3 DNA: TGTGCCAGCAGCTTATGGACAGGGGGCACCTATGGCTACACCTTC. Its protein is CASSLWTGGTYGYTF.

This clone came up a few times. The chain couples TRBV10-3 to TRBJ1-1; 9 bases fit TRBD1. The V segment lost 7 bases and the J segment 1 base; nucleotides outside the gene matches: 4. The CDR3 is made up of 14 amino acids. Per the germline V gene, CDR1 is ENHRY and CDR2 is SYGVKD. The CDR3 DNA sequence: TGTGCCATCATTTCGGACAGGGGGAACACTGAAGCTTTCTTT. Its translation is CAIISDRGNTEAFF.

The V call is TRBV30, the J call TRBJ1-5; no reliable D call. Trimming cost V 5 bases and J 3 bases, with 11 bases left between them. This CDR3 comprises 13 residues. CDR1 and CDR2 from the germline V gene are GTSNPN and SVGIG (reference sequence). In DNA, the CDR3 is TGTGCCTGGCAGATTGAACACAATCAGCCCCAGCATTTT. Amino acids: CAWQIEHNQPQHF.

This chain connects TRBV9 to TRBJ2-1; 8 nucleotides align to TRBD1. The CDR3 consists of 16 residues. Germline loops: CDR1 SGDLS, CDR2 YYNGEE. V was pared by 3 bases and J by 6 bases, with 11 bases of the junction left unmatched. CDR3: CASSGWIRGRGNEQFF. DNA of the CDR3: TGTGCCAGCAGCGGTTGGATCAGGGGGCGAGGCAATGAGCAGTTCTTC.

The J gene is TRBJ1-1, the V gene TRBV27; 7 nucleotides align to TRBD1. CDR1 is MNHEY, CDR2 SMNVEV, per germline (reference sequence). V gave up 5 bases and J gave up 11 bases; unmatched junction bases: 11. This CDR3 is 13 amino acids long. The CDR3 spells CASSLRTGLLAFF. CDR3 in DNA: TGTGCCAGCAGTCTACGGACAGGTCTTTTGGCTTTCTTT.

The V and J genes are TRBV27 and TRBJ1-3, with D hard to call. V dropped 5 bases and J dropped 3 bases, with 17 bases sitting between them. Germline CDR1 MNHEY, CDR2 SMNVEV (reference sequence). The CDR3 is made up of 16 amino acids. CDR3 protein: CASSPDLLAFGNTIYF. CDR3 DNA sequence: TGTGCCAGCAGTCCCGACCTCCTAGCCTTTGGAAACACCATATATTTT.

CDR3 in DNA: TGTGCCAGCAGCGCCGGACTAGCGGGCATCTCCTACAATGAGCAGTTCTTC. Residues: CASSAGLAGISYNEQFF. The chain links TRBV5-4 to TRBJ2-1, with 11 bases lining up with TRBD2. V lost 4 bases and J lost 0; bases outside the gene matches: 6. The CDR3 extends over 17 amino acids. Germline loops: CDR1 SGHNT, CDR2 YYREEE (reference sequence).

The chain is built from TRBV29-1 and TRBJ2-7, with D tentatively TRBD2 (5 bases). Germline V gene data show CDR1 as SQVTM and CDR2 as ANQGSEA. With 7 bases removed from V and 1 base from J, the gap between germline ends came to 11 bases. The CDR3 is made up of 12 amino acids. The CDR3 nucleotides are TGCAGCGCTACAGCGGCGTCCTACGAGCAGTACTTC. Translated, it gives CSATAASYEQYF.

This clone occurred a few times. This chain uses TRBV5-1 with TRBJ1-2, with D tentatively TRBD1 (5 bases). The CDR3 totals 14 residues. Deletions cut 8 bases from V and 0 bases from J, with 14 bases between. Germline CDR1 and CDR2: SGHRS and YFSETQ. In nucleotides, the CDR3 is TGCGCCAGTCAACAGGACCCGTCTAACTATGGCTACACCTTC. As protein: CASQQDPSNYGYTF. Full variable domain (missing parts from reference TRBV5-1 and TRBJ1-2): KAGVTQTPRYLIKTRGQQVTLSCSPISGHRSVSWYQQTPGQGLQFLFEYFSETQRNKGNFPGRFSGRQFSNSRSEMNVSTLELGDSALYLCASQQDPSNYGYTFGSGTRLTVV.

This chain uses TRBV5-1 with TRBJ2-7, with a tentative D call TRBD1 (5 bases). CDR3 length equals 15 residues. Germline lookup yields CDR1 SGHRS and CDR2 YFSETQ. V gave up 2 bases and J gave up 3 bases, with 15 bases separating them. The CDR3 DNA reads as TGCGCCAGCAGCTTAGTGTGGACATCCCACTACGAGCAGTACTTC. Protein sequence: CASSLVWTSHYEQYF.

The gene calls are TRBV30 and TRBJ1-5, with no clear D. Per germline, CDR1 GTSNPN and CDR2 SVGIG (reference sequence). The V end was cut by 2 bases, the J end by 4 bases, with 18 bases between. The CDR3 totals 16 residues. CDR3 residues: CAWSRSERSFNQPQHF. As DNA, the CDR3 is TGTGCCTGGAGTCGATCCGAGCGATCCTTTAATCAGCCCCAGCATTTT.

Only one count was recorded for this clone. V usage is TRBV7-9 and J usage is TRBJ1-2; D not certain. Germline V lookup: CDR1 SEHNR, CDR2 FQNEAQ (reference sequence). The CDR3 consists of 16 residues. Trimming took 5 bases from V and 2 from J, leaving 18 bases between them. In nucleotides, the CDR3 is TGTGCCAGCAGCGGAGGGTGGGGATCTTCCAACTATGGCTACACCTTC. It encodes CASSGGWGSSNYGYTF.

The chain employs TRBV29-1 and TRBJ2-5; 9 nucleotides agree with TRBD2. The CDR3 spans 14 residues. Losses at the gene ends were 4 bases for V and 2 bases for J; bases not matched to a gene: 5. Looked up from germline, CDR1 is SQVTM and CDR2 is ANQGSEA. The CDR3 loop is CSVGAGGLQETQYF. The CDR3 DNA sequence: TGCAGCGTTGGAGCGGGGGGCTTGCAAGAGACCCAGTACTTC.

The rearrangement joins TRBV2 to TRBJ1-6; 7 nucleotides align to TRBD1. Germline CDR1 is SNHLY and CDR2 is FYNNEI. V lost 3 bases to trimming and J lost 5 bases; unmatched junction nucleotides: 4. The length of the CDR3 is 15 residues. Written as DNA, the CDR3 is TGTGCCAGCAGTGATTCAGGGGGAGATAATTCACCCCTCCACTTT. This codes for CASSDSGGDNSPLHF.

The gene calls are TRBV18 and TRBJ1-2, with D hard to call. This CDR3 comprises 18 residues. From germline, CDR1 is KGHSH and CDR2 LQKENI. V lost 1 base to trimming and J lost 1 base, with 19 bases between them. In DNA form, the CDR3 reads TGTGCCAGCTCACCACGTCAGGCAACGGGGTCGTTTAACTATGGCTACACCTTC. It is translated as CASSPRQATGSFNYGYTF.

This rearrangement joins TRBV19 to TRBJ2-1, with TRBD1 matching over 7 bases. V gave up 10 bases and J gave up 1 base; unmatched junction bases: 7. CDR3 length equals 14 residues. Germline V gives CDR1 LNHDA, CDR2 SQIVND (reference sequence). The CDR3 reads CATTDRASYNEQFF. The CDR3 DNA is TGTGCCACCACCGACAGGGCGTCCTACAATGAGCAGTTCTTC.

The chain carries TRBV9 and TRBJ2-2, with 10 bases matching TRBD2. This CDR3 spans 16 amino acids. The germline V gene encodes CDR1 SGDLS and CDR2 YYNGEE. V lost 3 bases and J lost 8; bases outside the gene matches: 10. CDR3 loop: CASSAGTSVSTGELFF. CDR3 coding DNA: TGTGCCAGCAGCGCAGGGACTAGCGTGTCGACTGGGGAGCTGTTTTTT.

This chain links TRBV19 with TRBJ1-1; D not certain. Per germline, CDR1 LNHDA and CDR2 SQIVND (reference sequence). V was shortened by 1 base and J by 6 bases, with 12 bases between the two germline ends. The CDR3 sequence is 14 residues long. CDR3 nucleotide sequence: TGTGCCAGTAGTATAGCAGTAACGTCAGCTGAAGCTTTCTTT. The encoded protein is CASSIAVTSAEAFF.

This chain joins TRBV5-1 and TRBJ2-1, with 7 bases aligning to TRBD2. Looked up from germline, CDR1 is SGHRS and CDR2 is YFSETQ. Germline trimming cut 4 bases from V and 0 bases from J; bases unmatched to any gene: 10. The CDR3 consists of 17 residues. CDR3 coding DNA: TGCGCCAGCAGCGAGCCCCCTAGCGGTAGCTCCTACAATGAGCAGTTCTTC. The encoded protein is CASSEPPSGSSYNEQFF.

The chain recombines TRBV19 with TRBJ2-1; 14 nucleotides match TRBD2. CDR1 and CDR2 (germline): LNHDA, SQIVND (reference sequence). CDR3 length: 19 amino acids. V was pared by 5 bases and J by 0 bases, with 9 bases of the junction left unmatched. CDR3 nucleotide sequence: TGTGCCAGTAGTCACAGACTAGCGGGAGGGCCAAGCTCCTACAATGAGCAGTTCTTC. It yields the protein CASSHRLAGGPSSYNEQFF. The full variable domain, with the rest looked up from reference TRBV19 and TRBJ2-1, is DGGITQSPKYLFRKEGQNVTLSCEQNLNHDAMYWYRQDPGQGLRLIYYSQIVNDFQKGDIAEGYSVSREKKESFPLTVTSAQKNPTAFYLCASSHRLAGGPSSYNEQFFGPGTRLTVL.

The chain combines TRBV6-5 with TRBJ2-2, with a tentative D call TRBD2 (6 bases). Germline loops: CDR1 MNHEY, CDR2 SVGAGI. Trimming removed 6 bases from V and 4 bases from J, with 9 bases in between. CDR3 length: 13 amino acids. CDR3 sequence reads: CASRGGVTGELFF. The CDR3 bases are TGTGCCAGCAGAGGAGGGGTCACCGGGGAGCTGTTTTTT.